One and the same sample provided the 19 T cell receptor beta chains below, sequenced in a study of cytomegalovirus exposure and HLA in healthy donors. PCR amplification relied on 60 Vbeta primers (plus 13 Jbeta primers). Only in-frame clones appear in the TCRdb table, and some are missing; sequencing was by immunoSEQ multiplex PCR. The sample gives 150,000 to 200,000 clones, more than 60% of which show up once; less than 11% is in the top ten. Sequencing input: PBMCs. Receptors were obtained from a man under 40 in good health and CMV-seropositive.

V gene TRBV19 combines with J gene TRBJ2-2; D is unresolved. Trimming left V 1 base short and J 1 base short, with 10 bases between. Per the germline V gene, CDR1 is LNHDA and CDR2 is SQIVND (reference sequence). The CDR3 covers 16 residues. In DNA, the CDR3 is TGTGCCAGTAGTATAGGAGGCAGAGTGAACACCGGGGAGCTGTTTTTT. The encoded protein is CASSIGGRVNTGELFF.

DNA of the CDR3: TGTGCCAGTAGAGACAGGGGACAATCACCCCTCCACTTT. Its protein product is CASRDRGQSPLHF. The chain uses TRBV19 and TRBJ1-6, with 8 positions matching TRBD1. The V and J ends lost 6 bases and 10 bases, in that order; junction bases with no gene match: 5. The germline gives CDR1 LNHDA, CDR2 SQIVND (reference sequence). The CDR3 extends over 13 amino acids.

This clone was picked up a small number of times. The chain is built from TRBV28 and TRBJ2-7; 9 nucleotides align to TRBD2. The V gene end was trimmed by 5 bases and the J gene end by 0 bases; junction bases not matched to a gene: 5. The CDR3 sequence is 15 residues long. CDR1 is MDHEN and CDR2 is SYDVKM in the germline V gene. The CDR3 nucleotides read TGTGCCAGCAGTATTAGCGGGAGAAGCTCCTACGAGCAGTACTTC. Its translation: CASSISGRSSYEQYF.

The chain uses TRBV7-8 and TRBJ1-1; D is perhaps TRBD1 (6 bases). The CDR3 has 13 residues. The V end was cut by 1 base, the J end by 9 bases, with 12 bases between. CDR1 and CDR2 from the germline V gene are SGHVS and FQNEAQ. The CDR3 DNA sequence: TGTGCCAGCAGCTTAGAACAGGGTTCTAAAGCTTTCTTT. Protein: CASSLEQGSKAFF.

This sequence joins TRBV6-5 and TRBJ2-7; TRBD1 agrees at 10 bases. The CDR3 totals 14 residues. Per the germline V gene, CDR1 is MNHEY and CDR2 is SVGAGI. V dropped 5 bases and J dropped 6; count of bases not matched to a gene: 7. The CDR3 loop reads CASSTGTGVGEQYF. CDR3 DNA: TGTGCCAGCAGTACCGGGACAGGGGTGGGCGAGCAGTACTTC.

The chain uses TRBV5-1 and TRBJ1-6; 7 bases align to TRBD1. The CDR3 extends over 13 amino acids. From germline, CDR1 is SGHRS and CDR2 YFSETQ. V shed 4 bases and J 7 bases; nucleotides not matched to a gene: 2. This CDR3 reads CASSRDRNSPLHF. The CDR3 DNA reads TGCGCCAGCAGCCGGGACAGAAATTCACCCCTCCACTTT.

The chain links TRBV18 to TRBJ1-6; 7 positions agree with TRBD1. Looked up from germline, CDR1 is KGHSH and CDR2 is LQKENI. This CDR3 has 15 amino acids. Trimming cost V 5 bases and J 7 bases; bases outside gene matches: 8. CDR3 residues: CASSSGAGGNSPLHF. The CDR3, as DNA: TGTGCCAGCTCATCGGGGGCAGGGGGGAATTCACCCCTCCACTTT.

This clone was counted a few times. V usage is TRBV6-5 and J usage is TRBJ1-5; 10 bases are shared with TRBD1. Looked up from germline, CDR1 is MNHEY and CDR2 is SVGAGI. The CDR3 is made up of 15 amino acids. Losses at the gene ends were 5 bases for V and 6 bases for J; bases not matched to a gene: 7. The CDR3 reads CASSNTDRGLQPQHF. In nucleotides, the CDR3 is TGTGCCAGCAGTAACACTGACAGGGGGCTTCAGCCCCAGCATTTT.

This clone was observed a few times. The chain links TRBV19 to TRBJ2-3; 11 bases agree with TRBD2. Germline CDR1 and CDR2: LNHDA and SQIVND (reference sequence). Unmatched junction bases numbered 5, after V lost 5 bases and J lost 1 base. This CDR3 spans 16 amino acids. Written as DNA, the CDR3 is TGTGCCAGTAGTTCCCAGACTAGCGGGGGCACAGATACGCAGTATTTT. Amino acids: CASSSQTSGGTDTQYF.

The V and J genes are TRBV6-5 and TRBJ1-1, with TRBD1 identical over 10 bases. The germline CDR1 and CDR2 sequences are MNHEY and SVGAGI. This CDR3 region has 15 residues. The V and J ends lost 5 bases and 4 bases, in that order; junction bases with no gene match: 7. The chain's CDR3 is CASSPAGTGVTEAFF. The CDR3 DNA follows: TGTGCCAGCAGTCCCGCCGGGACAGGGGTCACTGAAGCTTTCTTT.

The CDR3 bases are TGTGCCAGCAGTGAAGGGGGACAGCCCCAAGAGACCCAGTACTTC. It translates to CASSEGGQPQETQYF. The V and J genes are TRBV6-1 and TRBJ2-5; 7 bases are a match to TRBD1. Trimming removed 1 base from V and 1 base from J; junction bases left unmatched: 3. The CDR3 has 15 amino acids. Germline V gene data show CDR1 as MNHNS and CDR2 as SASEGT.

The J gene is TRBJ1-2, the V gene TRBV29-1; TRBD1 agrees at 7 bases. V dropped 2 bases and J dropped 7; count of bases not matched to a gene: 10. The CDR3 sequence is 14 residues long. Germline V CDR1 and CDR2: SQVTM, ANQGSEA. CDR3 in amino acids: CSVESQITGAGYTF. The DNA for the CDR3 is TGCAGCGTTGAATCACAAATAACAGGGGCTGGCTACACCTTC.

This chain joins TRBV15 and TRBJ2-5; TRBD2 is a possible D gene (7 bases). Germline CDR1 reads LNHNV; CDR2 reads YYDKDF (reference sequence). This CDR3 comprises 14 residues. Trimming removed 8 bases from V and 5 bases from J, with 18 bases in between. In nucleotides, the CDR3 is TGTGCCACCCAGGGGACTAACCAGGGGGAGACCCAGTACTTC. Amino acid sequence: CATQGTNQGETQYF.

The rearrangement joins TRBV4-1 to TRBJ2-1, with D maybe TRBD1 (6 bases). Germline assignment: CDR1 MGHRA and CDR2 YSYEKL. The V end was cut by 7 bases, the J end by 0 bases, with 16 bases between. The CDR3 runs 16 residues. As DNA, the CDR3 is TGCGCCAGCAAGCCGTTCGGACAGAGCTCCTACAATGAGCAGTTCTTC. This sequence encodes CASKPFGQSSYNEQFF.

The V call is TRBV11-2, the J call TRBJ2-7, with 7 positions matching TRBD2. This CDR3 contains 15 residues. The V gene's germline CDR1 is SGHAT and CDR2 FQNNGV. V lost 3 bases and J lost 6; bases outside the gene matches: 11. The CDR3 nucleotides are TGTGCCAGCAGCTTCTTGCTTAGCGGGCCTGGCGAGCAGTACTTC. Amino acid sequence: CASSFLLSGPGEQYF.

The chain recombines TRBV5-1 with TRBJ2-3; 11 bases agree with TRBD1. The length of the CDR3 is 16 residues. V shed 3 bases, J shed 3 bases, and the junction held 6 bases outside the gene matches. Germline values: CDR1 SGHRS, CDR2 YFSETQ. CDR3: CASSSLGTGGTDTQYF. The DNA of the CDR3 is TGCGCCAGCAGCTCACTCGGGACAGGGGGGACAGATACGCAGTATTTT. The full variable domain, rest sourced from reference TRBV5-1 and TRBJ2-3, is KAGVTQTPRYLIKTRGQQVTLSCSPISGHRSVSWYQQTPGQGLQFLFEYFSETQRNKGNFPGRFSGRQFSNSRSEMNVSTLELGDSALYLCASSSLGTGGTDTQYFGPGTRLTVL.

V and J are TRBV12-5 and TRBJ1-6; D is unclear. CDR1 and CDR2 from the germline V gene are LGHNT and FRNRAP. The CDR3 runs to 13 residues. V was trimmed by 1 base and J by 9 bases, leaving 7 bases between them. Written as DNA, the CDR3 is TGTGCTAGTGGTTTGGAGGAGGTTTCACCCCTCCACTTT. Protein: CASGLEEVSPLHF. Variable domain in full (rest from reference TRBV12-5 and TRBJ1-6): DARVTQTPRHKVTEMGQEVTMRCQPILGHNTVFWYRQTMMQGLELLAYFRNRAPLDDSGMPKDRFSAEMPDATLATLKIQPSEPRDSAVYFCASGLEEVSPLHFGNGTRLTVT.

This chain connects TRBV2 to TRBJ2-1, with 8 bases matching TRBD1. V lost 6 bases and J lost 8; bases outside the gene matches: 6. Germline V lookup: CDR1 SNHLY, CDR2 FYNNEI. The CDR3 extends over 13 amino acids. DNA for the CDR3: TGTGCCAGCAGACAAACAGGGGGATATGAGCAGTTCTTC. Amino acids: CASRQTGGYEQFF.

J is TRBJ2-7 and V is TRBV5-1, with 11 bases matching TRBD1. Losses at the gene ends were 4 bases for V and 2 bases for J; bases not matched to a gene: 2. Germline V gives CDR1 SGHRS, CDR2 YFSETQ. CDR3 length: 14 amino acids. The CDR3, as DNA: TGCGCCAGCAGCCAGGGACAGGGGGCCTACGAGCAGTACTTC. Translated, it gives CASSQGQGAYEQYF.